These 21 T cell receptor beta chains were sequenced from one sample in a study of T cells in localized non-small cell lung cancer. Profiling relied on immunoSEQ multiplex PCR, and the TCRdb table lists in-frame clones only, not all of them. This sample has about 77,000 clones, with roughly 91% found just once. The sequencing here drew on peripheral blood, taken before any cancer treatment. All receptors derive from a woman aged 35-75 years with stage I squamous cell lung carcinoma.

Here the CDR3 DNA reads TGTGCCAGCAGCCATCGGGCCGAGCAGTACTTC. Translated: CASSHRAEQYF. The chain recombines TRBV5-6 with TRBJ2-7; D is unresolved. V was shortened by 4 bases and J by 6 bases, with 8 bases between the two germline ends. CDR1 SGHDT and CDR2 YYEEEE come from the germline V gene. The CDR3 runs 11 residues.

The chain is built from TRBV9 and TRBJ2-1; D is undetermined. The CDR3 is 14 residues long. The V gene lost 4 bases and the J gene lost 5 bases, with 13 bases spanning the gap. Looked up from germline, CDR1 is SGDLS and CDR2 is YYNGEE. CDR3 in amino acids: CASSPSTRNNEQFF. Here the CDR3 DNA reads TGTGCCAGCAGCCCTTCTACGCGGAACAATGAGCAGTTCTTC.

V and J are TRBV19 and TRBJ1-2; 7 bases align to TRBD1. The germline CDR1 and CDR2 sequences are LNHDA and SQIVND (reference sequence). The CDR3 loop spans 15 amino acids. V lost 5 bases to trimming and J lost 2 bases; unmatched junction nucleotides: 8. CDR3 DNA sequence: TGTGCCAGTAGTTCCCGACAGGGTGGCAACTATGGCTACACCTTC. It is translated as CASSSRQGGNYGYTF.

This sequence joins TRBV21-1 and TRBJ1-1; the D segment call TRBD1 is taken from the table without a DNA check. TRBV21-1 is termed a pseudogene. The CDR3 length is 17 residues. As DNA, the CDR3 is TGTGCCAGCAGCACCCGGCTGGGGGAGAGGGGGAGCACTGAAGCTTTCTTT. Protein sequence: CASSTRLGERGSTEAFF.

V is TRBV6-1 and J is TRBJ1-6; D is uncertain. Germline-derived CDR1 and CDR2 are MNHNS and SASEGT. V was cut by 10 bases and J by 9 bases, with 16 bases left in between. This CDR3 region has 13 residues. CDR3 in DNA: TGTGCCACCTCAGAGTCAGGCTTTTCACCCCTCCACTTT. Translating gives CATSESGFSPLHF.

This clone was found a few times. CDR3 coding DNA: TGTGCCAGCAGCGAGACTAGCGGGGGGCACAATGAGCAGTTCTTC. Amino acid sequence: CASSETSGGHNEQFF. This chain connects TRBV7-9 to TRBJ2-1; TRBD2 aligns across 13 bases. J was trimmed by 5 bases and V by 5 bases; bases with no gene match: 3. The germline gives CDR1 SEHNR, CDR2 FQNEAQ (reference sequence). The CDR3 is 15 amino acids.

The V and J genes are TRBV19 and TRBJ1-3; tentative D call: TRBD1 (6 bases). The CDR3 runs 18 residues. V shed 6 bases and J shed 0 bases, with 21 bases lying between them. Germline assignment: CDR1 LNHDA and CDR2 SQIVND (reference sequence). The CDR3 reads CASSDSGTRRFSGNTIYF. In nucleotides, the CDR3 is TGTGCCAGTAGCGACTCCGGGACACGCCGATTCTCTGGAAACACCATATATTTT.

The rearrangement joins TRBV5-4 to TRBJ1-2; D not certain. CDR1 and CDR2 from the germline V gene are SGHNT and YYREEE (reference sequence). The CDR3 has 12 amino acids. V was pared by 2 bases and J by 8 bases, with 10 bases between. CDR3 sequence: CASSLTFGGYTF. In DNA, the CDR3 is TGTGCCAGCAGCTTAACTTTCGGGGGCTACACCTTC.

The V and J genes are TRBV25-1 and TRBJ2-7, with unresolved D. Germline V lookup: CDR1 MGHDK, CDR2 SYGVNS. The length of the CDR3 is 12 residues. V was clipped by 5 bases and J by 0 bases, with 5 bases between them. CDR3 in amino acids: CASSTDSYEQYF. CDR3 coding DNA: TGTGCCAGCAGTACAGACTCCTACGAGCAGTACTTC.

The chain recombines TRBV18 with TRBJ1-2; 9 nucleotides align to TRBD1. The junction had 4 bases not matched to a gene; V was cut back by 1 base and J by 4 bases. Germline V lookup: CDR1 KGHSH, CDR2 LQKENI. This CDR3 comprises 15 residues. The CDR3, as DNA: TGTGCCAGCTCACCACGACAGGGGGAAGTCTATGGCTACACCTTC. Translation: CASSPRQGEVYGYTF.

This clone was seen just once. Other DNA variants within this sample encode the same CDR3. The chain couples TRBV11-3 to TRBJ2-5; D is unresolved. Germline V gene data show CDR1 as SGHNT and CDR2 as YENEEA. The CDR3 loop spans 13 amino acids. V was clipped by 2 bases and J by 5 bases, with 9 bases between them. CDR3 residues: CASSLSGEETQYF. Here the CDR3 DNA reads TGTGCCAGCAGCTTATCAGGAGAGGAGACCCAGTACTTC. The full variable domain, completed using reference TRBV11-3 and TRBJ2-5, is EAGVVQSPRYKIIEKKQPVAFWCNPISGHNTLYWYLQNLGQGPELLIRYENEEAVDDSQLPKDRFSAERLKGVDSTLKIQPAELGDSAVYLCASSLSGEETQYFGPGTRLLVL.

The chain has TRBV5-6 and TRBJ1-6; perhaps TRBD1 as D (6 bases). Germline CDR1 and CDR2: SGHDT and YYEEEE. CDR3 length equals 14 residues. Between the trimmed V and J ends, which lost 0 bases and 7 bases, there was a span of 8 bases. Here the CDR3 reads CASSLGQVNSPLHF. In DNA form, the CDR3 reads TGTGCCAGCAGCTTGGGACAGGTGAATTCACCCCTCCACTTT.

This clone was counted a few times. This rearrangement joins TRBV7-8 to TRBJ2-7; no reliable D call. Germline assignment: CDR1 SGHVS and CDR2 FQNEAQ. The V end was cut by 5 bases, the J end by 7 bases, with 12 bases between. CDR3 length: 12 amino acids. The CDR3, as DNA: TGTGCCAGCAGCCAGGCCGGCTTAGAGCAGTACTTC. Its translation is CASSQAGLEQYF.

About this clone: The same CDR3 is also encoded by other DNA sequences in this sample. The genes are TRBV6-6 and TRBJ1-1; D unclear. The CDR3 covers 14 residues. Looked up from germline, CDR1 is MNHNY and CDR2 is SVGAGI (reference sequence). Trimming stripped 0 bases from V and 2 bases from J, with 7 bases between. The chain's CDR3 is CASSYSRLNTEAFF. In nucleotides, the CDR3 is TGTGCCAGCAGTTACTCGCGCTTAAACACTGAAGCTTTCTTT.

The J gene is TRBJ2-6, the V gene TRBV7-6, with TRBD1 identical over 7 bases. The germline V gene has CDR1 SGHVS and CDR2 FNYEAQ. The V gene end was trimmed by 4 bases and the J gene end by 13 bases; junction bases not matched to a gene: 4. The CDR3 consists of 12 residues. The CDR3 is CASSSGGGVLTF. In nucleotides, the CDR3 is TGTGCCAGCAGCTCAGGGGGTGGGGTCCTGACTTTC.

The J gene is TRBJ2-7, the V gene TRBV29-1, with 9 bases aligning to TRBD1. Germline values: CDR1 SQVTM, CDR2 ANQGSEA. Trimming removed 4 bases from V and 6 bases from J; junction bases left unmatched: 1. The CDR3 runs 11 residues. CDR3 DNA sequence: TGCAGCGTTGGGACAGGGGTCGAGCAGTACTTC. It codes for CSVGTGVEQYF.

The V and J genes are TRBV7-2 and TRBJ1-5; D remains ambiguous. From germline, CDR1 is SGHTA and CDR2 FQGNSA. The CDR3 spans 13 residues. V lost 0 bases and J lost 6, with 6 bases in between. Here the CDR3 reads CASSLAWSQPQHF. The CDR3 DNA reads TGTGCCAGCAGCTTAGCGTGGAGTCAGCCCCAGCATTTT. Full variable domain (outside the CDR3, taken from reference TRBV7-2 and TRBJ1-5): GAGVSQSPSNKVTEKGKDVELRCDPISGHTALYWYRQSLGQGLEFLIYFQGNSAPDKSGLPSDRFSAERTGGSVSTLTIQRTQQEDSAVYLCASSLAWSQPQHFGDGTRLSIL.

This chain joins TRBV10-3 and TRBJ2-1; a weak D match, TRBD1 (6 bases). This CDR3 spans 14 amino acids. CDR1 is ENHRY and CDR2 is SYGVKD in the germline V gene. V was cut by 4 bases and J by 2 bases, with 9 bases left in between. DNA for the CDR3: TGTGCCATCAGTGGGGACATCCCCTACAATGAGCAGTTCTTC. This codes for CAISGDIPYNEQFF.

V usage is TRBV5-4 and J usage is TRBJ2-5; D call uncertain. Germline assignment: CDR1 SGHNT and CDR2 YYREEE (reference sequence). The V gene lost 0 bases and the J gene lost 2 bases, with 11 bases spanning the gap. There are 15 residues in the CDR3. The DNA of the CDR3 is TGTGCCAGCAGCTTGGGGGTTAGTGGTCAAGAGACCCAGTACTTC. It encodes CASSLGVSGQETQYF.

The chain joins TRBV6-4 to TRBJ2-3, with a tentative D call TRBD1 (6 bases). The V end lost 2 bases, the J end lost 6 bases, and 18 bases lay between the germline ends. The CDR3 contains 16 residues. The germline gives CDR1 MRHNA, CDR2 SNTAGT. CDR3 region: CASSDGRGHGYDTQYF. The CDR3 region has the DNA TGTGCCAGCAGTGACGGCAGGGGCCATGGGTATGATACGCAGTATTTT.

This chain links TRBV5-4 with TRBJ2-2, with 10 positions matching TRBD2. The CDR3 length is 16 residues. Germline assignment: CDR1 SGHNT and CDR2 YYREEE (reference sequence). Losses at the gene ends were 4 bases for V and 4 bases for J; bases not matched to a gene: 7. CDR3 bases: TGTGCCAGCAGCCCGGGGAGCGGGGGGGGCACCGGGGAGCTGTTTTTT. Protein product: CASSPGSGGGTGELFF. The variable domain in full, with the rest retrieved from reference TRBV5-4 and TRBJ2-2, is ETGVTQSPTHLIKTRGQQVTLRCSSQSGHNTVSWYQQALGQGPQFIFQYYREEENGRGNFPPRFSGLQFPNYSSELNVNALELDDSALYLCASSPGSGGGTGELFFGEGSRLTVL.